This passage covers 19 T cell receptor beta chains from one sample sequenced in a study of blood T cell repertoires in COVID-19. Profiling relied on immunoSEQ multiplex PCR, and the TCRdb table lists in-frame clones only, not all of them. The repertoire consists of some 400,000 clones, with about 90% occurring once and the leading ten covering about 1.7%. Sample: PBMCs or T cells enriched from blood (not recorded which). The receptor source for this set is a woman between 25 and 40 years old who had recovered from COVID-19.

Turning to this clone: The junction and the germline gene differ at one end; a read error may be behind it. The V and J genes are TRBV7-7 and TRBJ2-1, with 10 bases lining up with TRBD2. The CDR3 spans 15 residues. The V gene's germline CDR1 is SSHAT and CDR2 FNYEAQ (reference sequence). The CDR3 DNA reads as TGTGCTAGCAGCTCGGGACTAGCGTTGAGCGATGAGCAGTTCTTC. This encodes CASSSGLALSDEQFF. The variable domain in full, with the rest retrieved from reference TRBV7-7 and TRBJ2-1, is GAGVSQSPRYKVTKRGQDVTLRCDPISSHATLYWYQQALGQGPEFLTYFNYEAQPDKSGLPSDRFSAERPEGSISTLTIQRTEQRDSAMYRCASSSGLALSDEQFFGPGTRLTVL.

The genes are TRBV4-2 and TRBJ1-1; D is undetermined. Germline V gives CDR1 LGHNA, CDR2 YNFKEQ. There are 14 residues in the CDR3. V dropped 1 base and J dropped 1 base, with 7 bases sitting between them. CDR3 in DNA: TGTGCCAGCAGCCAAGCTGGCAAGAACACTGAAGCTTTCTTT. Amino acids: CASSQAGKNTEAFF.

The V call is TRBV2, the J call TRBJ2-7, with a weak D call TRBD2 (7 bases). This CDR3 has 18 residues. V was trimmed by 1 base and J by 4 bases, leaving 23 bases between them. In germline, CDR1 is SNHLY, CDR2 FYNNEI. CDR3 bases: TGTGCCAGCAGTGAAGTCCTAGGGGGAGGGCGTATTTTGTACGAGCAGTACTTC. Its protein is CASSEVLGGGRILYEQYF. Based on the CDR3 plus reference TRBV2 and TRBJ2-7, the full variable domain is EPEVTQTPSHQVTQMGQEVILRCVPISNHLYFYWYRQILGQKVEFLVSFYNNEISEKSEIFDDQFSVERPDGSNFTLKIRSTKLEDSAMYFCASSEVLGGGRILYEQYFGPGTRLTVT.

The chain recombines TRBV5-4 with TRBJ1-6; 8 bases agree with TRBD1. Germline CDR1 and CDR2: SGHNT and YYREEE (reference sequence). V was clipped by 3 bases and J by 7 bases; unmatched bases: 6. The CDR3 is made up of 15 amino acids. The CDR3: CASSYRTGLNSPLHF. CDR3 nucleotides: TGTGCCAGCAGCTACAGGACAGGGTTGAATTCACCCCTCCACTTT.

The gene calls are TRBV15 and TRBJ2-7; tentative D call: TRBD1 (6 bases). Trimming left V 6 bases short and J 5 bases short, with 17 bases between. Per germline, CDR1 LNHNV and CDR2 YYDKDF (reference sequence). There are 14 residues in the CDR3. The CDR3 DNA reads as TGTGCCACCAGGGGGGCAGGGAATTTGAACGAGCAGTACTTC. This translates into CATRGAGNLNEQYF.

The chain combines TRBV28 with TRBJ1-2; possibly TRBD1 for D (5 bases). Germline values: CDR1 MDHEN, CDR2 SYDVKM. The ends were cut back, 1 base at V and 8 bases at J, with 23 bases in the middle. The CDR3 sequence is 17 residues long. The DNA of the CDR3 is TGTGCCAGCAGTTTATACCCTCCGGCAGGGAGGACCCCGGGCTACACCTTC. Amino acids: CASSLYPPAGRTPGYTF.

The chain couples TRBV7-3 to TRBJ2-3; D perhaps matches TRBD2 (5 bases). In germline, CDR1 is SGHTA, CDR2 FQGTGA. V was trimmed by 3 bases and J by 2 bases, leaving 12 bases between them. This CDR3 spans 15 amino acids. The CDR3 reads CASSFRTGVTDTQYF. As DNA, the CDR3 is TGTGCCAGCAGCTTCCGGACTGGAGTCACAGATACGCAGTATTTT.

The V call is TRBV6-2 or TRBV6-3, the J call TRBJ1-3; tentative D call: TRBD1 (5 bases). This CDR3 comprises 13 residues. The V end was cut by 2 bases, the J end by 4 bases, with 6 bases between. The germline gives CDR1 MNHEY, CDR2 SVGEGT. CDR3 amino acids: CASSYAGGNTIYF. The CDR3 nucleotides are TGTGCCAGCAGTTACGCAGGGGGAAACACCATATATTTT.

The CDR3 DNA follows: TGCAGTGCTAGTACAGGGGGGGGAGTAGAGCAGTACTTC. Translation: CSASTGGGVEQYF. The J gene is TRBJ2-7, the V gene TRBV20-1, with D perhaps matching TRBD1 (8 bases). Trimming cost V 3 bases and J 7 bases, with 16 bases left between them. Germline-derived CDR1 and CDR2 are DFQATT and SNEGSKA (reference sequence). The CDR3 totals 13 residues.

V gene TRBV27 combines with J gene TRBJ1-5, with TRBD1 identical over 7 bases. J was trimmed by 4 bases and V by 3 bases; bases with no gene match: 3. CDR1 is MNHEY, CDR2 SMNVEV, per germline (reference sequence). The CDR3 has 14 residues. This CDR3 is CASSFGTDNQPQHF. The CDR3 DNA is TGTGCCAGCAGTTTTGGGACAGATAATCAGCCCCAGCATTTT.

This sequence joins TRBV30 and TRBJ1-2; tentatively, D is TRBD1 (5 bases). Trimming stripped 5 bases from V and 4 bases from J, with 8 bases between. The length of the CDR3 is 11 residues. The V gene's germline CDR1 is GTSNPN and CDR2 SVGIG (reference sequence). DNA of the CDR3: TGTGCCTGGGCAGGGATCTATGGCTACACCTTC. As protein: CAWAGIYGYTF.

The J gene is TRBJ2-5, the V gene TRBV15; D may be TRBD1 (5 bases). Trimming took off 5 bases at V and 13 bases at J, with 17 bases between the two ends. The CDR3 has 12 residues. Germline loops: CDR1 LNHNV, CDR2 YYDKDF (reference sequence). The CDR3 region has the DNA TGTGCCACCAGCGGGCTAGGGGAATGGCTGTACTTC. Encoded protein: CATSGLGEWLYF.

This rearrangement joins TRBV5-4 to TRBJ2-2, with 11 nucleotides matching TRBD2. Germline V gene sequence: CDR1 SGHNT, CDR2 YYREEE (reference sequence). Germline trimming cut 4 bases from V and 5 bases from J; bases unmatched to any gene: 1. This CDR3 spans 14 amino acids. CDR3 sequence: CASSTSGGTGELFF. The CDR3 DNA reads as TGTGCCAGCAGCACTAGCGGGGGTACCGGGGAGCTGTTTTTT.

V and J are TRBV5-4 and TRBJ2-1; 7 nucleotides match TRBD2. This CDR3 has 14 residues. CDR1 is SGHNT, CDR2 YYREEE, per germline (reference sequence). The trim removed 2 bases at V and 7 bases at J, leaving 6 bases unmatched. CDR3 sequence: CASSLGAGANEQFF. The CDR3 nucleotides read TGTGCCAGCAGCTTAGGCGCGGGAGCAAATGAGCAGTTCTTC.

The table lists this clone with a count of one. The rearrangement joins TRBV4-1 to TRBJ1-2, with D unresolved. V lost 1 base, J lost 2 bases, and 11 bases lay in between. The CDR3 has 15 residues. Germline CDR1 is MGHRA and CDR2 is YSYEKL. CDR3: CASSQGWAVNYGYTF. The CDR3 DNA is TGCGCCAGCAGCCAAGGGTGGGCAGTAAACTATGGCTACACCTTC.

V is TRBV4-3 and J is TRBJ1-1; D call uncertain. V dropped 4 bases and J dropped 1 base, with 10 bases sitting between them. The germline V gene has CDR1 LGHNA and CDR2 YSLEER. The CDR3 extends over 14 amino acids. The CDR3 loop is CASSRARENTEAFF. The CDR3, as DNA: TGCGCCAGCAGCCGAGCCCGGGAGAACACTGAAGCTTTCTTT.

The V and J genes are TRBV19 and TRBJ2-1; a possible D gene is TRBD2 (6 bases). Germline values: CDR1 LNHDA, CDR2 SQIVND (reference sequence). V was shortened by 4 bases and J by 4 bases, with 14 bases between the two germline ends. The CDR3 has 15 residues. This CDR3 reads CASSTTGLLYNEQFF. In DNA form, the CDR3 reads TGTGCCAGTAGTACAACGGGACTGTTGTACAATGAGCAGTTCTTC.

The chain has TRBV5-1 and TRBJ2-5, with D possibly matching TRBD2 (7 bases). CDR3 length: 16 residues. Between the trimmed V and J ends, which lost 4 bases and 5 bases, there was a span of 21 bases. Looked up from germline, CDR1 is SGHRS and CDR2 is YFSETQ. DNA of the CDR3: TGCGCCAGCAGCCCAGGAGGGGGGGTCCTCCAGGAGACCCAGTACTTC. This translates into CASSPGGGVLQETQYF. Variable domain in full (rest from reference TRBV5-1 and TRBJ2-5): KAGVTQTPRYLIKTRGQQVTLSCSPISGHRSVSWYQQTPGQGLQFLFEYFSETQRNKGNFPGRFSGRQFSNSRSEMNVSTLELGDSALYLCASSPGGGVLQETQYFGPGTRLLVL.

The chain recombines TRBV5-4 with TRBJ1-2; TRBD1 might be the D (5 bases). Trimming pared 1 base from V and 6 bases from J, leaving 10 bases between. The CDR3 consists of 13 residues. From germline, CDR1 is SGHNT and CDR2 YYREEE (reference sequence). CDR3 DNA: TGTGCCAGCAGCTTGACAGGTCAAGATGGCTACACCTTC. Protein: CASSLTGQDGYTF.